What follows are 24 T cell receptor beta chains derived from one specimen sequenced in a study of T-cell reconstitution after alpha-beta-depleted transplantation in children. Unique molecular identifiers were incorporated when the TCRbeta library was constructed. TCRdb fed the PCR reads into MiXCR, producing one record per CDR3 protein. The sample contains about 980,000 distinct CDR3 sequences, 25% to 30% of which appear only once. This specimen consisted of PBMCs, mostly from graft donor cells, obtained 360 days after TCRalphabeta/CD19-depleted stem cell transplant. The receptors were gathered from a boy under two years old who had a stem cell transplant for SCID, so the T cells may come from the graft donor.

A single count supports this clonotype. The chain uses TRBV20-1 and TRBJ2-3; 9 bases are a match to TRBD1. The CDR3 length is 15 residues. Unmatched junction bases numbered 6, after V lost 2 bases and J lost 3 bases. Germline V gene lookup returns CDR1 DFQATT and CDR2 SNEGSKA (reference sequence). In DNA, the CDR3 is TGCAGTGCTAGAAGTGACAGGGGGAGGACAGATACGCAGTATTTT. It is translated as CSARSDRGRTDTQYF.

V is TRBV12-3 or TRBV12-4 and J is TRBJ2-5; 7 bases map to TRBD1. The CDR3 runs to 15 residues. V lost 10 bases, J lost 3 bases, and 14 bases stayed unmatched. CDR3 sequence reads: CATADSGTAEETQYF. The DNA of the CDR3 is TGTGCCACCGCCGATTCCGGGACAGCGGAAGAGACCCAGTACTTC.

This rearrangement joins TRBV4-1 to TRBJ1-1; the D is unclear. CDR1 and CDR2 (germline): MGHRA, YSYEKL. The V end was cut by 1 base, the J end by 4 bases, with 10 bases between. This CDR3 has 14 amino acids. The CDR3 protein is CASSQGWVGTEAFF. The CDR3 DNA follows: TGCGCCAGCAGCCAAGGCTGGGTGGGCACTGAAGCTTTCTTT.

This chain connects TRBV7-9 to TRBJ2-5; D perhaps matches TRBD2 (5 bases). Germline CDR1 SEHNR, CDR2 FQNEAQ (reference sequence). The V end lost 2 bases, the J end lost 7 bases, and 20 bases lay between the germline ends. The CDR3 length is 16 residues. The CDR3 spells CASSLISGSLSGTQYF. The CDR3 bases are TGTGCCAGCAGCTTAATAAGCGGCTCCCTTTCGGGGACCCAGTACTTC.

This clonotype was observed at least ten times. V is TRBV7-8 and J is TRBJ2-5, with 10 bases lining up with TRBD2. The CDR3 is made up of 15 amino acids. Losses at the gene ends were 1 base for V and 11 bases for J; bases not matched to a gene: 10. The germline V gene encodes CDR1 SGHVS and CDR2 FQNEAQ. DNA for the CDR3: TGTGCCAGCAGCTTAGTCCCTAGCGGGGGCCCGGGGCAGTACTTC. It encodes CASSLVPSGGPGQYF.

The gene calls are TRBV20-1 and TRBJ2-1; 10 bases are a match to TRBD1. V was clipped by 2 bases and J by 8 bases; unmatched bases: 12. CDR1 DFQATT and CDR2 SNEGSKA come from the germline V gene (reference sequence). The CDR3 is 16 amino acids. The CDR3 sequence: CSARSIWGQGFDEQFF. CDR3 DNA sequence: TGCAGTGCTAGATCAATATGGGGACAGGGGTTCGATGAGCAGTTCTTC.

This chain joins TRBV7-8 and TRBJ2-3, with TRBD1 as a possible D gene (6 bases). V lost 5 bases to trimming and J lost 2 bases, with 17 bases between them. The CDR3 has 16 residues. Germline V gene data show CDR1 as SGHVS and CDR2 as FQNEAQ. CDR3 in DNA: TGTGCCAGCAGCCCCGACCCAGGGGAACCCACAGATACGCAGTATTTT. It is translated as CASSPDPGEPTDTQYF.

This clonotype was picked up one time. The chain uses TRBV25-1 and TRBJ2-7; D may be TRBD1 (6 bases). V was pared by 3 bases and J by 3 bases, with 18 bases between. The CDR3 consists of 16 residues. Germline V CDR1 and CDR2: MGHDK, SYGVNS. The CDR3 region is CASSDPRQGLNYEQYF. The CDR3 DNA sequence: TGTGCCAGCAGTGACCCCCGTCAGGGGCTGAACTACGAGCAGTACTTC.

This clonotype has only a few counts. The chain carries TRBV5-1 and TRBJ2-4; possible D gene TRBD1, 5 bases. There are 15 residues in the CDR3. V lost 0 bases to trimming and J lost 2 bases, with 9 bases between them. Germline CDR1 SGHRS, CDR2 YFSETQ. CDR3: CASSLGLGPKNIQYF. Here the CDR3 DNA reads TGCGCCAGCAGCTTGGGCCTGGGGCCCAAAAACATTCAGTACTTC.

V and J are TRBV5-1 and TRBJ2-7, with a possible D match to TRBD2 (6 bases). Trimming removed 5 bases at V and 6 bases at J, with 12 bases between. Germline V gene sequence: CDR1 SGHRS, CDR2 YFSETQ. CDR3 length: 12 residues. In DNA form, the CDR3 reads TGCGCCAGCAGTTGGGGGGATTTCGAGCAGTACTTC. Translation: CASSWGDFEQYF.

This clonotype has more than one count but fewer than ten. The V and J genes are TRBV6-1 and TRBJ1-6, with D maybe TRBD1 (5 bases). Germline-derived CDR1 and CDR2 are MNHNS and SASEGT. The CDR3 has 16 residues. V was clipped by 5 bases and J by 6 bases, with 17 bases between them. The CDR3 protein is CASSPGRGIPNSPLHF. The CDR3 DNA reads as TGTGCCAGCAGTCCTGGACGGGGGATCCCTAATTCACCCCTCCACTTT.

The sample holds a few counts of this clonotype. J is TRBJ1-5 and V is TRBV20-1; possibly TRBD1 for D (6 bases). The CDR3 length is 15 residues. Germline values: CDR1 DFQATT, CDR2 SNEGSKA (reference sequence). Trimming left V 4 bases short and J 4 bases short, with 17 bases between. The CDR3 nucleotides read TGCAGTGCTACGACAAAGGGGGTAAGGAATCAGCCCCAGCATTTT. Translation: CSATTKGVRNQPQHF.

This clonotype appeared a few times. The CDR3 bases are TGTGCCAGCAGTTTACCCAAGACAGACAATGAGCAGTTCTTC. Its protein product is CASSLPKTDNEQFF. The chain recombines TRBV28 with TRBJ2-1; possibly TRBD1 for D (5 bases). The V end was cut by 2 bases, the J end by 5 bases, with 10 bases between. Germline CDR1 reads MDHEN; CDR2 reads SYDVKM. The CDR3 sequence is 14 residues long.

This clonotype has a handful of counts. The rearrangement joins TRBV7-2 to TRBJ2-5; maybe TRBD2 (7 bases). Germline CDR1 and CDR2: SGHTA and FQGNSA. Trimming shortened V by 5 bases and J by 3 bases, and 19 bases separated the two germline ends. CDR3 length: 16 amino acids. DNA for the CDR3: TGTGCCAGCAGCCGGAGGGGGGGAGTGGGTGAAGAGACCCAGTACTTC. It is translated as CASSRRGGVGEETQYF.

This clonotype was seen more than once but under ten times. The chain links TRBV20-1 to TRBJ1-4, with D maybe TRBD1 (6 bases). The ends were cut back, 3 bases at V and 8 bases at J, with 10 bases in the middle. This CDR3 is 12 amino acids long. Germline assignment: CDR1 DFQATT and CDR2 SNEGSKA (reference sequence). The CDR3 sequence: CSARAGDEKLFF. The CDR3 bases are TGCAGTGCTAGGGCAGGGGACGAAAAACTGTTTTTT.

This clonotype was picked up a small number of times. As DNA, the CDR3 is TGTGCCAGCATGCCCCTAGTGGGCTCCTACAATGAGCAGTTCTTC. This encodes CASMPLVGSYNEQFF. V is TRBV12-3 or TRBV12-4 and J is TRBJ2-1; D gene ambiguous. The V gene lost 7 bases and the J gene lost 0 bases, with 13 bases spanning the gap. The CDR3 covers 15 residues.

The chain employs TRBV5-5 and TRBJ2-7; D may correspond to TRBD1 or TRBD2 (5 bases each). The CDR3 is 12 residues long. V dropped 7 bases and J dropped 1 base, with 9 bases sitting between them. Germline V CDR1 and CDR2: SGHKS, YYEKEE (reference sequence). The CDR3 nucleotides are TGTGCCAGCTGGGACGGGTCCTACGAGCAGTACTTC. Translating gives CASWDGSYEQYF.

This chain joins TRBV6-5 and TRBJ2-3; TRBD2 is a possible D gene (6 bases). The germline V and J ends were trimmed by 2 bases and 4 bases, with 13 bases remaining between them. This CDR3 has 15 amino acids. Germline loops: CDR1 MNHEY, CDR2 SVGAGI. The DNA for the CDR3 is TGTGCCAGCAGTTACACCGGACTAATCCCAGATACGCAGTATTTT. It specifies CASSYTGLIPDTQYF.

The chain has TRBV3-1 and TRBJ2-7, with D unclear. The CDR3 is 14 residues long. CDR1 and CDR2 from the germline V gene are LGHDT and YNNKEL (reference sequence). Trimming took off 2 bases at V and 6 bases at J, with 14 bases between the two ends. Here the CDR3 reads CASSQMAVTPEQYF. CDR3 bases: TGTGCCAGCAGCCAAATGGCCGTCACCCCCGAGCAGTACTTC.

The chain is built from TRBV2 and TRBJ2-1; no clear D. The ends were cut back, 11 bases at V and 0 bases at J, with 14 bases in the middle. The germline gives CDR1 SNHLY, CDR2 FYNNEI. This CDR3 has 14 amino acids. The CDR3 here is CAGSSPLSYNEQFF. The DNA for the CDR3 is TGTGCCGGTAGTTCACCCCTCTCCTACAATGAGCAGTTCTTC.

This clonotype was recorded a few times. V is TRBV7-2 and J is TRBJ2-1, with D perhaps assigned TRBD1 or TRBD2 (7 bases each). Germline V lookup: CDR1 SGHTA, CDR2 FQGNSA. V gave up 6 bases and J gave up 10 bases, with 13 bases separating them. The CDR3 covers 12 residues. The CDR3 nucleotides are TGTGCCAGCAGTTACAGGGGAGGGGAGCAGTTCTTC. Protein: CASSYRGGEQFF.

V and J are TRBV7-9 and TRBJ2-1, with D possibly being TRBD2 (7 bases). The CDR3 is made up of 14 amino acids. With 5 bases removed from V and 7 bases from J, the gap between germline ends came to 15 bases. The germline gives CDR1 SEHNR, CDR2 FQNEAQ (reference sequence). CDR3 loop: CASSLIGGQNEQFF. The CDR3, as DNA: TGTGCCAGCAGCCTTATCGGGGGGCAAAATGAGCAGTTCTTC.

This clonotype was observed a single time. The chain carries TRBV12-3 or TRBV12-4 and TRBJ2-2, with D unresolved. The CDR3 is 15 amino acids. Trimming cost V 1 base and J 4 bases, with 10 bases left between them. The CDR3 sequence: CASSLDSLLTGELFF. The CDR3 DNA is TGTGCCAGCAGTTTAGACAGTCTTCTCACCGGGGAGCTGTTTTTT.

The chain combines TRBV7-6 with TRBJ2-2; TRBD2 agrees at 8 bases. The CDR3 has 14 amino acids. From germline, CDR1 is SGHVS and CDR2 FNYEAQ. V lost 5 bases, J lost 7 bases, and 6 bases stayed unmatched. This CDR3 reads CASSQGLGGGELFF. CDR3 sequence (DNA): TGTGCCAGCAGCCAGGGACTAGGTGGCGGGGAGCTGTTTTTT.